This T cell receptor (beta chain) was documented in a study of blood T cell repertoires in COVID-19 (dated by TCRdb to the early 2020s). Notes on the research overall: Collaborator samples came from the United States, Italy and Spain and covered acute and convalescent phases of COVID-19. The prospective study material was composed of cDNA or gDNA derived from T cells, B-cell-depleted T cells, or PBMCs. The dataset comprised deeply sampled blood TCRbeta repertoires from subjects exposed to, actively infected with, or recovered from COVID-19. The repertoires were released in a freely available public database intended as a resource for research on the immune response to SARS-CoV-2. The samples were drawn from the first 160 participants of the ongoing ImmuneRACE study and from over 950 subjects provided by 6 global collaborators. Sample metadata almost always included a de-identified subject ID, COVID-19 status, age in years and sex. HLA class I and class II types, where available, came from metadata supplied by the sample provider rather than from assay-based typing. General conclusions and limits of the study: The quantity of clinical and demographic metadata differed by source and by participant and was supplied without curation.

The collaborating institutions used their own protocols to collect whole blood in K2EDTA tubes. Collaborator samples were shipped for TCRbeta analysis as frozen whole blood, isolated PBMCs, or DNA extracted from either sample type. The immunoSEQ Assay, a bias-controlled multiplex PCR, was used to amplify TCRbeta CDR3 regions from genomic DNA. The study's own analysis went as follows. The number of nucleated cells in each sample was estimated from the amplification of reference gene primers within the assay. Sequence reads were collapsed and filtered to measure the absolute abundance of every unique TCRbeta CDR3 rearrangement. Productive Simpson clonality was computed per sample as the square root of Simpson's diversity index over productive rearrangements. Here the immuneACCESS table is served through TCRdb, limited to in-frame sequences with V and J called. Missing clones are a known gap in these copies; in checked studies unresolved V genes cover under half, and the rest lacks a known reason. Clone size and the V and J calls come from that table; the DNA yielded D and trimming. The sample has about 490,000 clones on record, approximately 85% of them singletons. Approximately 2.9% of the sample goes to the ten largest clones.

As to this clone: The specificity of this receptor is unknown. One base away there is no much larger clone; base qualities are not given. This specimen includes other DNA sequences encoding the same CDR3.

Trimming accounts for 1 base at V and 4 bases at J, while the number of junction bases matched to no gene is 3. From cysteine to phenylalanine, the CDR3 is 13 amino acids long. Of the read, only the CDR3 DNA is kept; its 39 bases are in frame from base 1. Via the germline V gene (reference sequence), CDR1 is GTSNPN and CDR2 SVGIG. The V gene is TRBV30 and the J gene is TRBJ1-2, with TRBD1 identical over 7 junction bases. This receptor was taken from a human donor in a cohort sampled during active COVID-19. Sequencing was done on a sample of peripheral blood. The nucleotide sequence is given as TGTGCCTGGAGTGAACAGGGGACCTATGGCTACACCTTC. The encoded protein is CAWSEQGTYGYTF.